This T cell receptor beta chain was captured by sequencing in a study of shared clonotypes between healthy human individuals (dated by TCRdb to between 2020 and 2021). In the study overall: Two women and a few men aged 18 to 49 years were included in the cohort. Different laboratories and diverse techniques were used to prepare libraries and sequence TCR repertoires, to increase sequencing depth and limit assay-specific biases. Leukapheresis yielded between about 0.85 and 9.5 billion PBMCs per donor. Blood TCR repertoires of five healthy adults were deeply sequenced to estimate repertoire size and the extent of clonotype sharing between individuals. For each donor, three plates each were used for CD4 naive and CD4 memory, two plates were used for CD8 naive, and one plate was used for CD8 memory.

The research as a whole found: When a few donors were compared, the shared fraction of clonotypes was around 5.1% for naive CD4, over 3% for naive CD8, 2% to 2.5% for memory CD4, and less than 0.5% for memory CD8. Because the study included only a small number of donors, the genetic and exposure-history diversity represented was limited. Sampling was restricted to blood, and TCR repertoires in tissues likely differ from the TCR repertoires found in blood. Pairwise subsampling led to the expectation that sequencing depth would affect the degree of clonotype sharing among donors. Higher generation probabilities were observed for clonotypes shared by all four sorted-subset donors than for non-shared clonotypes. Even with the large sequencing depth, rarefaction of the sorted-subset datasets indicated that sequencing was incomplete. Larger estimated clonotype richness was generally found for naive subsets than for memory subsets.

The donors were healthy, HIV-negative adults who had no recently reported acute infections or vaccinations. Every donor was a Caucasian adult living in Nashville, Tennessee, USA. CD4+ T cells were enriched by magnetic negative selection; naive cells were then positively selected on CD45RA, and the negative fraction formed the memory subset. After blood collection by leukapheresis, PBMCs were isolated using Ficoll-Histopaque density gradient centrifugation and then cryopreserved in the vapor phase of liquid nitrogen. Purity and quantity of every magnetically sorted T cell population were checked by analytical flow cytometry. From each sorted fraction, genomic DNA was isolated and quantified by UV absorbance on a Nanodrop 2000c. Trimming removed 6 bases from V and 7 bases from J; the gene matches leave 13 bases unexplained. CDR3 length: 17 amino acids, cysteine to phenylalanine. This entry keeps only the CDR3 DNA: 51 bases, framed from base 1. According to the germline V gene, CDR1 reads MDHEN and CDR2 reads SYDVKM.

As regards this clone: The antigen this receptor binds is unknown. Base quality data are lacking; no much larger clone is found one base away.

TCR CDR3 regions were amplified from genomic DNA by multiplex PCR using the deep immunoSEQ assay. Extracted genomic DNA from each cell subset was distributed evenly across all wells of several immunoSEQ 96-well plates, and each plate was treated as a replicate. For sorted subsets, about 200 ng genomic DNA, equal to some 28,000 T cell genomes, was loaded into each replicate PCR. Purified libraries were measured with a Qubit 3.0 fluorometer, size-checked on a Bioanalyzer 2100, and measured again with the KAPA Library Quantification kit. Every immunoSEQ 96-well plate was sequenced on a dedicated single-read 150-cycle Illumina NextSeq 550 flow cell. As for how the authors treated the data: The immunoSEQ output contained only junctional sequences without quality scores, so filtering could not match that applied to full-length reads. Sequences were annotated with PyIR, a Python wrapper for IgBLAST v1.9, and V/J genes and CDR3 were assigned using IMGT germline references. Reads were filtered out if the reads had weak V/J assignments (E-value above 1e-6), no CDR3, stop codons, out-of-frame junctions, or ambiguous translated residues. V3J clonotypes were defined by identical inferred V gene, J gene, and CDR3 amino acid sequence. Percentage overlap between repertoires was calculated by dividing the number of shared unique clonotypes by the size of the smaller repertoire. Richness of each repertoire was evaluated using RTK rarefaction, the Chao1 estimator, and Recon v2.1 estimates of unobserved clonotypes. For all TCRbeta clonotypes obtained by the gDNA method from a few donors, generation probabilities were computed with OLGA. Entries here come from immuneACCESS through TCRdb and include only in-frame sequences with V and J called. Some clones fail to appear in such tables; in the studies checked, an unresolved V gene covers under half of the shortfall, and the cause of the remainder is unknown. Clone size and the V and J calls come from that table; the DNA yielded D and trimming. The sample data list about 2.5 million clones, and 85% to 95% of these were observed just once. The ten largest clones capture 0.37% of the sample.

The origin of this receptor is a man between 18 and 35 years old in good health. Some clones in this sample may be carry-over from other donors' samples. Sequences were obtained from naive CD4+ T cells from PBMCs. This specimen's cell subset or site label, interpreted: CD45RA+ positively selected. This receptor chain uses TRBV28 and TRBJ1-5; 12 bases in the middle match TRBD1. The CDR3 has the sequence CASRSPGTGGARQPQHF. The DNA reads as follows: TGTGCCAGCAGAAGCCCCGGGACAGGGGGCGCGAGGCAGCCCCAGCATTTT.